The source of this TCR beta chain is a study of T cell repertoires and Cas9 in healthy adults. Broader study findings: In vitro, SpCas9-reactive Tregs were reported to curb effector T cell proliferation and function.

Sequencing was performed with immunoSEQ multiplex PCR; in TCRdb, only in-frame clones are kept and a portion is missing. This sample has over 11,000 clones; roughly 89% occur once, and the top ten carry roughly 1.5%. Worth noting for this clone: Its antigen is currently unknown. Different DNA sequences within this sample yield the same CDR3.

Per germline, CDR1 SQVTM and CDR2 ANQGSEA. CDR3 length: 14 amino acids. V was cut by 3 bases and J by 2 bases, with 13 bases left in between. The specimen sequenced was Tregs (CD4+, CD25+, CD127-, CD137-, CD154-) from PBMCs; culture status not recorded. V is TRBV29-1 and J is TRBJ1-1, with D perhaps matching TRBD1 (5 bases). The clonotype was recovered from a human donor in good health. Written as DNA, the CDR3 is TGCAGCGTTGAGGGACCGAAACTAAACACTGAAGCTTTCTTT. Amino acids: CSVEGPKLNTEAFF.